This T cell receptor (beta chain) was documented in a study of cytomegalovirus exposure and HLA in healthy donors. The CDR3 is made up of 15 amino acids. The V gene's germline CDR1 is SQVTM and CDR2 ANQGSEA. With 1 base clipped from V and 3 bases from J, the junction kept 8 bases outside the gene matches. Study results and caveats: The study recorded 150 to 200 TCR beta chains that were cytomegalovirus-associated. In a later analysis, V- and J-gene trimming of beta chains associated with a DCLRE1C missense variant, replicated independently. Excluded: some indistinguishable V segments such as TRBV6-2 and TRBV6-3.

Healthy people donating bone marrow made up the donors. To note about this clone: The antigen is undetermined.

The PCR had 60 Vbeta and 13 Jbeta primers. Measured with immunoSEQ multiplex PCR; TCRdb has only the in-frame clones, and not every one. The sample has approximately 210,000 clones, over 75% seen once. The sequence was obtained from a man between 18 and 35 years old in good health and CMV-seronegative. This chain uses TRBV29-1 with TRBJ2-5, with 7 positions matching TRBD1. The sample consisted of PBMCs. The CDR3 here is CSVEAPGTAEETQYF. The CDR3 DNA reads as TGCAGCGTTGAAGCCCCCGGGACAGCAGAAGAGACCCAGTACTTC.